This T cell receptor (beta chain) was found in a study of blood T cell repertoires in COVID-19. Study overall: Some COVID-19 samples were acute and others convalescent; all came from the United States, Italy and Spain. The cDNA or gDNA used as material had been derived from T cells, B-cell-depleted T cells, or PBMCs.

As handled by the study authors: Scientists estimated how many nucleated cells there were by amplifying reference gene primers. Sequencing was performed with immunoSEQ multiplex PCR; in TCRdb, only in-frame clones are kept and a portion is missing. V, J and clone size reflect that table, while D and trimming were determined from the DNA. The table lists some 76,000 clones, approximately 78% of them singletons. The specimen sequenced was peripheral blood. The receptor's source is a human donor in a cohort sampled during active COVID-19.

This CDR3 reads CASSLRSPETQYF. CDR3 nucleotide sequence: TGTGCCAGCAGCTTGCGTTCCCCAGAGACCCAGTACTTC. This chain uses TRBV5-4 with TRBJ2-5, with D unclear. The germline V and J ends were trimmed by 1 base and 4 bases, with 8 bases remaining between them. CDR3 length: 13 amino acids. Germline V gene lookup returns CDR1 SGHNT and CDR2 YYREEE (reference sequence).